The next 14 T cell receptor beta chains were all read from a single sample in a study of blood T cell repertoires in COVID-19. Here immunoSEQ multiplex PCR was the method, and the copy in TCRdb shows in-frame clones only, minus some. The sample records about 200,000 clones, 75% to 90% being singletons. Sequences were obtained from peripheral blood. Source of these receptors: a human donor in a cohort sampled during active COVID-19.

This clone was observed a single time. The chain recombines TRBV7-9 with TRBJ1-2, with TRBD1 identical over 8 bases. Germline-derived CDR1 and CDR2 are SEHNR and FQNEAQ (reference sequence). After removal of 5 bases from V and 1 base from J, the junction contained 9 bases not matched to a gene. CDR3 length equals 16 residues. CDR3 in amino acids: CASSLRAGGRNYGYTF. In nucleotides, the CDR3 is TGTGCCAGCAGCCTAAGGGCAGGGGGCCGTAACTATGGCTACACCTTC.

The gene calls are TRBV28 and TRBJ2-1, with TRBD2 identical over 13 bases. In germline, CDR1 is MDHEN, CDR2 SYDVKM. The CDR3 runs to 17 residues. The J segment lost 11 bases and the V segment lost 3 bases, leaving 13 bases of the junction unmatched. CDR3 loop: CASSFPHRGLAGIQQFF. The CDR3 region has the DNA TGTGCCAGCAGTTTCCCACACCGGGGACTAGCGGGGATTCAGCAGTTCTTC.

The rearrangement joins TRBV19 to TRBJ2-7; 13 bases are a match to TRBD2. The CDR3 spans 16 residues. With V trimmed by 3 bases and J by 6 bases, 8 bases remained unmatched. The germline V gene has CDR1 LNHDA and CDR2 SQIVND (reference sequence). In nucleotides, the CDR3 is TGTGCCAGTAGTATCCCCGGGACTAGCGGGACCCGCGAGCAGTACTTC. Amino acids: CASSIPGTSGTREQYF.

The genes are TRBV28 and TRBJ2-7, with D possibly TRBD2 on 5 matching bases. Germline V gene data show CDR1 as MDHEN and CDR2 as SYDVKM. The CDR3 sequence is 15 residues long. Trimming left V 8 bases short and J 0 bases short, with 17 bases between. In DNA form, the CDR3 reads TGTGCCAGCGGTCTCGACGGGGAGAGCTCCTACGAGCAGTACTTC. This codes for CASGLDGESSYEQYF.

This sequence joins TRBV5-4 and TRBJ2-1; D is possibly TRBD2 (6 bases). Germline loops: CDR1 SGHNT, CDR2 YYREEE (reference sequence). V lost 3 bases, J lost 8 bases, and 18 bases lay in between. This CDR3 contains 15 residues. DNA of the CDR3: TGTGCCAGCAGCTGGGGGACTGCACTAGGCGATGAGCAGTTCTTC. Its translation: CASSWGTALGDEQFF.

V is TRBV28 and J is TRBJ1-5; 7 positions match TRBD1. The CDR3 runs 16 residues. Germline loops: CDR1 MDHEN, CDR2 SYDVKM. J gave up 0 bases and V 5 bases, and 7 bases lay outside the gene matches. The CDR3 DNA follows: TGTGCCAGCAGTACTGGGACAGTAGTTAGCAATCAGCCCCAGCATTTT. This sequence encodes CASSTGTVVSNQPQHF.

The rearrangement uses TRBV24-1 and TRBJ2-7, with 9 bases fitting TRBD1. With 3 bases clipped from V and 4 bases from J, the junction kept 6 bases outside the gene matches. CDR3 length equals 15 residues. CDR1 is KGHDR, CDR2 SFDVKD, per germline. CDR3 in DNA: TGTGCCACCAGTGATCGGGACAGGGAGGTATACGAGCAGTACTTC. Its translation: CATSDRDREVYEQYF.

This sequence joins TRBV7-2 and TRBJ2-7; 10 nucleotides match TRBD1. Germline V gene lookup returns CDR1 SGHTA and CDR2 FQGNSA. The CDR3 is made up of 14 amino acids. Unmatched junction bases numbered 5, after V lost 6 bases and J lost 3 bases. For the CDR3, the DNA is TGTGCCAGCAGATCGGGACAGGGGAACTACGAGCAGTACTTC. This translates into CASRSGQGNYEQYF.

J is TRBJ1-2 and V is TRBV12-3 or TRBV12-4, with D uncertain. CDR3 length: 11 residues. Trimming removed 1 base from V and 11 bases from J, with 8 bases in between. CDR3 protein: CASSLGEIYTF. The DNA of the CDR3 is TGTGCCAGCAGTTTAGGAGAGATTTACACCTTC.

The gene calls are TRBV28 and TRBJ2-6; D not resolved. This CDR3 is built from 15 residues. Trimming shortened V by 6 bases and J by 0 bases, and 9 bases separated the two germline ends. Germline CDR1 reads MDHEN; CDR2 reads SYDVKM. The CDR3 is CASRLRASGANVLTF. DNA for the CDR3: TGTGCCAGCAGGCTACGTGCCTCTGGGGCCAACGTCCTGACTTTC.

The chain employs TRBV6-5 and TRBJ1-1, with D maybe TRBD1 (6 bases). The CDR3 loop spans 15 amino acids. V dropped 2 bases and J dropped 4 bases, with 14 bases sitting between them. Germline values: CDR1 MNHEY, CDR2 SVGAGI. The CDR3 sequence: CASSYRTGGGTEAFF. The CDR3 region has the DNA TGTGCCAGCAGTTACCGGACGGGGGGCGGCACTGAAGCTTTCTTT.

The CDR3 is CASSQGGEQFF. CDR3 DNA: TGTGCCAGCAGTCAGGGGGGTGAGCAGTTCTTC. This chain uses TRBV6-2 or TRBV6-3 with TRBJ2-1; TRBD1 is a possible D gene (7 bases). CDR1 and CDR2 (germline): MNHEY, SVGEGT. This CDR3 region has 11 residues. The V end lost 5 bases, the J end lost 9 bases, and 8 bases lay between the germline ends.

This clone has a count of ten or more. V and J are TRBV27 and TRBJ2-7, with 9 bases fitting TRBD1. V trimming: 7 bases; J trimming: 5 bases; junction bases outside the gene matches: 9. There are 14 residues in the CDR3. Germline CDR1 reads MNHEY; CDR2 reads SMNVEV (reference sequence). In DNA form, the CDR3 reads TGTGCCAGCACCCACAGGGGGCCCACGGACGAGCAGTACTTC. It specifies CASTHRGPTDEQYF.

Written as DNA, the CDR3 is TGCGCCAGCAGCCAATTAGTACCTGACAGCTCTTACTCTGGGGCCAACGTCCTGACTTTC. Translated: CASSQLVPDSSYSGANVLTF. The rearrangement uses TRBV4-3 and TRBJ2-6, with D possibly matching TRBD1 (5 bases). The CDR3 is 20 amino acids. Trimming stripped 2 bases from V and 0 bases from J, with 20 bases between. Germline V gene sequence: CDR1 LGHNA, CDR2 YSLEER.